These T cell receptor beta chains were read from a single sample in a study of T cell responses to AZD1222 COVID-19 vaccine. The method was immunoSEQ multiplex PCR; TCRdb's version includes in-frame clones alone and lacks a portion of them. The sample consists of roughly 130,000 clones, 88% of them appearing once. Sequencing used peripheral blood, obtained on day 0 of AZD1222 vaccination. All receptors derive from an adult in good health. CDR3s include the opening cysteine and the closing phenylalanine or tryptophan. D genes are given only for firm matches. The size field is filled for only some rows; it gives once, few, many or a size class.

V gene: TRBV27; D gene: NA; J gene: TRBJ1-4; clone size: NA; CDR3 DNA: TGTGCCAGCAGAGGAGTGGGACAAGCTAATGAAAAACTGTTTTTT; CDR3 protein: CASRGVGQANEKLFF
V gene: TRBV4-1; D gene: NA; J gene: TRBJ2-2; clone size: NA; CDR3 DNA: TGCGCCAGCAGCCCCATTGGCGGGGGCTCCGGGGAGCTGTTTTTT; CDR3 protein: CASSPIGGGSGELFF
V gene: TRBV5-1; D gene: NA; J gene: TRBJ1-2; clone size: NA; CDR3 DNA: TGCGCCAGCAGCTTGCCGCAGCCCTATGGCTACACCTTC; CDR3 protein: CASSLPQPYGYTF
V gene: TRBV19; D gene: NA; J gene: TRBJ2-4; clone size: few; CDR3 DNA: TGTGCCAGTAGTATATCTCGGACAAGCAAAAACATTCAGTACTTC; CDR3 protein: CASSISRTSKNIQYF
V gene: TRBV27; D gene: NA; J gene: TRBJ1-1; clone size: NA; CDR3 DNA: TGTGCCAGCAGCCGACTCGACAGCCCATTCACTGAAGCTTTCTTT; CDR3 protein: CASSRLDSPFTEAFF
V gene: TRBV28; D gene: NA; J gene: TRBJ1-2; clone size: NA; CDR3 DNA: TGTGCCAGCAGAGATAACTATGGCTACACCTTC; CDR3 protein: CASRDNYGYTF
V gene: TRBV2; D gene: TRBD2; J gene: TRBJ2-5; clone size: NA; CDR3 DNA: TGTGCCAGCAGTACCGAGGGACTAGCGGGAGGGGAGACCCAGTACTTC; CDR3 protein: CASSTEGLAGGETQYF
V gene: TRBV2; D gene: NA; J gene: TRBJ2-3; clone size: NA; CDR3 DNA: TGTGCCAGCAGTGAGGCGGACACTACGCAGTATTTT; CDR3 protein: CASSEADTTQYF
V gene: TRBV4-3; D gene: TRBD2; J gene: TRBJ2-2; clone size: NA; CDR3 DNA: TGCGCCAGCAGCAAGGGGAGGGGAGATCCCGGGGAGCTGTTTTTT; CDR3 protein: CASSKGRGDPGELFF
V gene: TRBV27; D gene: NA; J gene: TRBJ1-2; clone size: NA; CDR3 DNA: TGTGCCAGCAGTTTATCCGGACAGCACTATGGCTACACCTTC; CDR3 protein: CASSLSGQHYGYTF
V gene: TRBV19; D gene: NA; J gene: TRBJ1-5; clone size: NA; CDR3 DNA: TGTGCCAGTAGTCCCATAGGACAGCCCCAGCATTTT; CDR3 protein: CASSPIGQPQHF
V gene: TRBV5-8; D gene: NA; J gene: TRBJ1-1; clone size: NA; CDR3 DNA: TGTGCCAGCAGGTTTACAGGGAGGGGAACTGAAGCTTTCTTT; CDR3 protein: CASRFTGRGTEAFF
V gene: TRBV6-5; D gene: NA; J gene: TRBJ2-2; clone size: NA; CDR3 DNA: TGTGCCAGCAGGAGGCAGGTGAACACCGGGGAGCTGTTTTTT; CDR3 protein: CASRRQVNTGELFF
V gene: TRBV5-1; D gene: NA; J gene: TRBJ2-7; clone size: NA; CDR3 DNA: TGCGCCAGCAGCATCGACAGTCCCCGGGAGCAGTACTTC; CDR3 protein: CASSIDSPREQYF
V gene: TRBV3-1/TRBV3-2; D gene: NA; J gene: TRBJ1-1; clone size: NA; CDR3 DNA: TGTGCCAGCAGCCAGGGGACTTCAAACACTGAAGCTTTCTTT; CDR3 protein: CASSQGTSNTEAFF
V gene: TRBV3-1/TRBV3-2; D gene: NA; J gene: TRBJ1-2; clone size: NA; CDR3 DNA: TGTGCCAGCAGCCAAGAAATAAGAGGGCATGGCTACACCTTC; CDR3 protein: CASSQEIRGHGYTF
V gene: TRBV10-1; D gene: NA; J gene: TRBJ2-5; clone size: NA; CDR3 DNA: TGCGCCAGCAGTGCAAGAGCCCAAGAGACCCAGTACTTC; CDR3 protein: CASSARAQETQYF
V gene: TRBV11-2; D gene: NA; J gene: TRBJ1-1; clone size: NA; CDR3 DNA: TGTGCCAGCAGCTTCGGAGGGGGTAACACTGAAGCTTTCTTT; CDR3 protein: CASSFGGGNTEAFF
V gene: TRBV5-1; D gene: TRBD2; J gene: TRBJ2-7; clone size: once; CDR3 DNA: TGCGCCAGCAGCCAAAACGGACTAGCGGGGGATTACGAGCAGTACTTC; CDR3 protein: CASSQNGLAGDYEQYF
V gene: TRBV9; D gene: TRBD2; J gene: TRBJ2-7; clone size: NA; CDR3 DNA: TGTGCCAGCAGCGTCACTAGCGGGAGTATTTCCGAGCAGTACTTC; CDR3 protein: CASSVTSGSISEQYF
V gene: TRBV11-3; D gene: TRBD2; J gene: TRBJ2-1; clone size: NA; CDR3 DNA: TGTGCCAGCAGCTCCATGGGGACTAGCGGGTACAATGAGCAGTTCTTC; CDR3 protein: CASSSMGTSGYNEQFF
V gene: TRBV27; D gene: TRBD2; J gene: TRBJ2-5; clone size: NA; CDR3 DNA: TGTGCCAGCAGTTTATCACTAGCGCAAGAGACCCAGTACTTC; CDR3 protein: CASSLSLAQETQYF
V gene: TRBV12-5; D gene: NA; J gene: TRBJ2-7; clone size: NA; CDR3 DNA: TGTGCTAGTGGTTCGGAGCTGGGGCCCTCCTACGAGCAGTACTTC; CDR3 protein: CASGSELGPSYEQYF
V gene: TRBV2; D gene: TRBD1; J gene: TRBJ1-1; clone size: NA; CDR3 DNA: TGTGCCAGCAGTTCCCGGACAGGGGAAATAACTGAAGCTTTCTTT; CDR3 protein: CASSSRTGEITEAFF
V gene: TRBV11-2; D gene: NA; J gene: TRBJ2-7; clone size: NA; CDR3 DNA: TGTGCCAGCAGCCCCGTAGGATCCTACGAGCAGTACTTC; CDR3 protein: CASSPVGSYEQYF
V gene: TRBV9; D gene: NA; J gene: TRBJ1-3; clone size: NA; CDR3 DNA: TGTGCCAGCAGCGTGTTGGAGGGAAGCTCTGGAAACACCATATATTTT; CDR3 protein: CASSVLEGSSGNTIYF
V gene: TRBV5-1; D gene: NA; J gene: TRBJ2-1; clone size: NA; CDR3 DNA: TGCGCCAGCAGCCGGGACGGGGGGCGCGGGATCGAGCAGTTCTTC; CDR3 protein: CASSRDGGRGIEQFF
V gene: TRBV20-1; D gene: NA; J gene: TRBJ2-7; clone size: NA; CDR3 DNA: TGCAGTGCTAGTGTGGGGGACGAGCAGTACTTC; CDR3 protein: CSASVGDEQYF
V gene: TRBV4-3; D gene: TRBD2; J gene: TRBJ2-7; clone size: NA; CDR3 DNA: TGCGCCAGCAGCCAAGATGTGGCGGGAGGCTCCTACGAGCAGTACTTC; CDR3 protein: CASSQDVAGGSYEQYF
V gene: TRBV15; D gene: NA; J gene: TRBJ1-6; clone size: once; CDR3 DNA: TGTGCCACCAGCAGACTCGGGACGGGGAATTCACCCCTCCACTTT; CDR3 protein: CATSRLGTGNSPLHF
V gene: TRBV7-2; D gene: NA; J gene: TRBJ2-2; clone size: NA; CDR3 DNA: TGTGCCAGCAACTTGGGACGGGAGAACACCGGGGAGCTGTTTTTT; CDR3 protein: CASNLGRENTGELFF
V gene: TRBV7-8; D gene: TRBD1; J gene: TRBJ1-2; clone size: NA; CDR3 DNA: TGTGCCAGCAGCGGGGGGACAGGATATGGCTACACCTTC; CDR3 protein: CASSGGTGYGYTF
V gene: TRBV19; D gene: NA; J gene: TRBJ1-3; clone size: NA; CDR3 DNA: TGTGCCAGTAACCTCCCCCACTCTGGAAACACCATATATTTT; CDR3 protein: CASNLPHSGNTIYF
V gene: TRBV6-2/TRBV6-3; D gene: TRBD1; J gene: TRBJ1-5; clone size: NA; CDR3 DNA: TGTGCCAGCAGCCGGGGACAGGGCTCGGGCCAGCCCCAGCATTTT; CDR3 protein: CASSRGQGSGQPQHF
V gene: TRBV5-4; D gene: NA; J gene: TRBJ1-5; clone size: once; CDR3 DNA: TGTGCCAGCGGTGGGGACGTTTTGAGTTGCAATCAGCCCCAGCATTTT; CDR3 protein: CASGGDVLSCNQPQHF
V gene: TRBV2; D gene: TRBD1; J gene: TRBJ2-5; clone size: NA; CDR3 DNA: TGTGCCAGCAGGGACAGGGGCCGCGATCGGGAGACCCAGTACTTC; CDR3 protein: CASRDRGRDRETQYF
V gene: TRBV19; D gene: NA; J gene: TRBJ1-3; clone size: NA; CDR3 DNA: TGTGCCAGTAGTATAGGATGGGGGGCGTCGAACACCATATATTTT; CDR3 protein: CASSIGWGASNTIYF
V gene: TRBV19; D gene: TRBD1; J gene: TRBJ1-2; clone size: NA; CDR3 DNA: TGTGCCAGTAGTACAATCGCCTGGGGACAGGGGGTCAATGGCTACACCTTC; CDR3 protein: CASSTIAWGQGVNGYTF
V gene: TRBV6-4; D gene: TRBD1; J gene: TRBJ2-7; clone size: few; CDR3 DNA: TGTGCCAGCAGTGACTCGGGCAGGGGGCTTTTCCGGCAGTACTTC; CDR3 protein: CASSDSGRGLFRQYF
V gene: TRBV5-1; D gene: NA; J gene: TRBJ2-2; clone size: few; CDR3 DNA: TGCGCCAGCAGCTTGAACACCGGGGAGCTGTTTTTT; CDR3 protein: CASSLNTGELFF
V gene: TRBV20-1; D gene: NA; J gene: TRBJ1-2; clone size: NA; CDR3 DNA: TGCAGTGCTACAGGGGACTATGGCTACACCTTC; CDR3 protein: CSATGDYGYTF
V gene: TRBV7-2; D gene: NA; J gene: TRBJ1-5; clone size: NA; CDR3 DNA: TGTGCCAGCAGCTCTGGGACACCTCTCCTTAATCAGCCCCAGCATTTT; CDR3 protein: CASSSGTPLLNQPQHF
V gene: TRBV5-4; D gene: TRBD2; J gene: TRBJ2-1; clone size: NA; CDR3 DNA: TGTGCCAGCAGCTTGGAGGGGACTAGGTTTTACAATGAGCAGTTCTTC; CDR3 protein: CASSLEGTRFYNEQFF
V gene: TRBV30; D gene: TRBD1; J gene: TRBJ2-7; clone size: NA; CDR3 DNA: TGTGCTGCAATCATGAAAGTGGGACAGGGGGCTTTTTACGAGCAGTACTTC; CDR3 protein: CAAIMKVGQGAFYEQYF
V gene: TRBV7-9; D gene: NA; J gene: TRBJ2-3; clone size: NA; CDR3 DNA: TGTGCCAGCAGCCAGGATACCCGCACAGATACGCAGTATTTT; CDR3 protein: CASSQDTRTDTQYF
V gene: TRBV2; D gene: NA; J gene: TRBJ1-2; clone size: NA; CDR3 DNA: TGTGCCAGCCTGCCGCGACAGGACTATGGCTACACCTTC; CDR3 protein: CASLPRQDYGYTF
V gene: TRBV2; D gene: NA; J gene: TRBJ1-2; clone size: NA; CDR3 DNA: TGTGCCAGCAGTGAACAGGCCCGCTATGGCTACACCTTC; CDR3 protein: CASSEQARYGYTF
V gene: TRBV19; D gene: NA; J gene: TRBJ2-1; clone size: NA; CDR3 DNA: TGTGCCAGTAGCTTGAGGACAGTCAGCTCCTACAATGAGCAGTTCTTC; CDR3 protein: CASSLRTVSSYNEQFF
V gene: TRBV10-2; D gene: NA; J gene: TRBJ2-5; clone size: NA; CDR3 DNA: TGCGCCAGCAGTGAGGGAACCCAACAAGAGACCCAGTACTTC; CDR3 protein: CASSEGTQQETQYF
V gene: TRBV4-1; D gene: TRBD1; J gene: TRBJ1-5; clone size: NA; CDR3 DNA: TGCGCCAGCAGCCAAGATTGGGACAGCCAAAATCAGCCCCAGCATTTT; CDR3 protein: CASSQDWDSQNQPQHF
V gene: TRBV4-3; D gene: TRBD2; J gene: TRBJ2-7; clone size: NA; CDR3 DNA: TGCGCCAGCAGCCAAGATCTTCAGAGCGGGAGCTACGAGCAGTACTTC; CDR3 protein: CASSQDLQSGSYEQYF
V gene: TRBV19; D gene: NA; J gene: TRBJ2-6; clone size: NA; CDR3 DNA: TGTGCCAGTAGTGAAACCCCAAGGGGGGTCTCAGGGGCCAACGTCCTGACTTTC; CDR3 protein: CASSETPRGVSGANVLTF
V gene: TRBV27; D gene: TRBD2; J gene: TRBJ2-7; clone size: once; CDR3 DNA: TGTGCCAGCAAAGCAGCGGGAGCCCTCTACGAGCAGTACTTC; CDR3 protein: CASKAAGALYEQYF
V gene: TRBV7-2; D gene: TRBD2; J gene: TRBJ2-7; clone size: NA; CDR3 DNA: TGTGCCAGCAGCTTAGCGCCAGGGACTACTTCTCCGTACGAGCAGTACTTC; CDR3 protein: CASSLAPGTTSPYEQYF
V gene: TRBV10-3; D gene: NA; J gene: TRBJ1-3; clone size: NA; CDR3 DNA: TGTGCCATCACCGGGCGGGGGCTATCCGGAAACACCATATATTTT; CDR3 protein: CAITGRGLSGNTIYF
V gene: TRBV7-9; D gene: NA; J gene: TRBJ2-5; clone size: NA; CDR3 DNA: TGTGCCAGCAGATTTCCCGGGACACCGTACCAAGAGACCCAGTACTTC; CDR3 protein: CASRFPGTPYQETQYF